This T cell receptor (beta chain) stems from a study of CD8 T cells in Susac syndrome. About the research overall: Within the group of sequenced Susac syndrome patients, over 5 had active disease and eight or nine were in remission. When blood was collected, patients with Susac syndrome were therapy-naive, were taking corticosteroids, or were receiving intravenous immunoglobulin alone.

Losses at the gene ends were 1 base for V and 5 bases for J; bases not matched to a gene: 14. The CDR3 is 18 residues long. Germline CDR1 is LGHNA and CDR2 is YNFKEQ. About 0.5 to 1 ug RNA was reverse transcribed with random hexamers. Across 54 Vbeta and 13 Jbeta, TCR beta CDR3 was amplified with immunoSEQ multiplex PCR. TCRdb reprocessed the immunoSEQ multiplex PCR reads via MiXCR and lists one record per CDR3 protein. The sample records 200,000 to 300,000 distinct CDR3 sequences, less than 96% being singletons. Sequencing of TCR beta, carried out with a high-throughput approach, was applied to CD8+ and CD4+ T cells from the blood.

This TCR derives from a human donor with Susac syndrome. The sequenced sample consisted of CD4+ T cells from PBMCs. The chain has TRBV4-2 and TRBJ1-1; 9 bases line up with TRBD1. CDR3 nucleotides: TGTGCCAGCAGCCAAGTGGTTCCACAGGGGGCGCGTAAAACTGAAGCTTTCTTT. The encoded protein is CASSQVVPQGARKTEAFF.